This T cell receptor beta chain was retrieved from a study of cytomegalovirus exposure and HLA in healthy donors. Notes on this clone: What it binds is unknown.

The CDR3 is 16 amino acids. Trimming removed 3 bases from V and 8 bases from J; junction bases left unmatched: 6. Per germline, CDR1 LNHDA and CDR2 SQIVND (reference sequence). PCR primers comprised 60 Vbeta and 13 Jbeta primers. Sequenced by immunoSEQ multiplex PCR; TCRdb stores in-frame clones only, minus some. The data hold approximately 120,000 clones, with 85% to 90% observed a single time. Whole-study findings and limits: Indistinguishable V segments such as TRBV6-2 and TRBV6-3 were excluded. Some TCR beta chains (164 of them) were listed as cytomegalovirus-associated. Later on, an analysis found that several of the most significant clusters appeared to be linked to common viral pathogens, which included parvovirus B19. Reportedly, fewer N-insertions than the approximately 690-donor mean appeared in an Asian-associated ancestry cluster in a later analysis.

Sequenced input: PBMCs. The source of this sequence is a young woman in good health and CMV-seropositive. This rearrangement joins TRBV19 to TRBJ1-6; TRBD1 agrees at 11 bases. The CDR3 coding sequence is TGTGCCAGTAGTATTGAAGGACAGGGGGCTGATTCACCCCTCCACTTT. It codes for CASSIEGQGADSPLHF.